This paragraph reports one TCR beta chain. The germline V gene has CDR1 SEHNR and CDR2 FQNEAQ (reference sequence). The V end lost 5 bases, the J end lost 2 bases, and 14 bases lay between the germline ends. The CDR3 extends over 15 amino acids. Using immunoSEQ multiplex PCR, the repertoire was profiled, and TCRdb retains in-frame clones only, with some absent. The sample consists of hundreds of thousands of clones, around 96% of them appearing once. Naive CD8 cells lacked CD45RO, underwent positive selection for CCR7 and left out terminally differentiated effector memory CD45RA+ cells. This sample was taken from a study of shared clonotypes between healthy human individuals.

Input material: naive CD8+ T cells sorted from blood. The TCR originated in a man aged 25 to 40 in good health. V is TRBV7-9 and J is TRBJ2-3; D not certain. The DNA of the CDR3 is TGTGCCAGCAGCCAGACTGGCGGCGACACAGATACGCAGTATTTT. Translating it yields CASSQTGGDTDTQYF. The variable domain in full, with the rest retrieved from reference TRBV7-9 and TRBJ2-3, is DTGVSQNPRHKITKRGQNVTFRCDPISEHNRLYWYRQTLGQGPEFLTYFQNEAQLEKSRLLSDRFSAERPKGSFSTLEIQRTEQGDSAMYLCASSQTGGDTDTQYFGPGTRLTVL.